The rows below give T cell receptor beta chains drawn from one sample of a study of T cell changes during pregnancy in multiple sclerosis. Here immunoSEQ multiplex PCR was the method, and the copy in TCRdb shows in-frame clones only, minus some. The sample consists of 35,000 to 55,000 clones, roughly 95% of them appearing once. The source was CD8+ T cells from peripheral blood mononuclear cells, collected after pregnancy. Receptors were obtained from a female donor with multiple sclerosis, enrolled in a pregnancy study. Both conserved end residues are part of each CDR3. A D gene is named only where the DNA matches it firmly. The size field is filled for only some rows; it gives once, few, many or a size class.

clone size	D gene	V gene	J gene	CDR3 protein	CDR3 DNA
once	TRBD2	TRBV7-3	TRBJ2-7	CASSPAGEYEQYF	TGTGCCAGCAGCCCAGCGGGGGAATACGAGCAGTACTTC
-	-	TRBV5-1	TRBJ1-3	CASSSRQVGTSGNTIYF	TGCGCCAGCAGCTCAAGACAGGTCGGGACATCTGGAAACACCATATATTTT
-	TRBD1	TRBV5-5	TRBJ1-2	CASTSTGTDYGYTF	TGTGCCAGCACCTCTACCGGGACAGACTATGGCTACACCTTC
once	-	TRBV6-6	TRBJ2-7	CASTSGSFGEQYF	TGTGCCAGCACCTCGGGTTCATTCGGAGAGCAGTACTTC
-	TRBD2	TRBV5-1	TRBJ2-5	CASGLGVLQAGGQETQYF	TGCGCCAGCGGATTGGGGGTCTTACAGGCGGGAGGGCAGGAGACCCAGTACTTC
-	-	TRBV10-1	TRBJ2-5	CASSEGLQETQYF	TGCGCCAGCAGTGAGGGACTACAAGAGACCCAGTACTTC
-	-	TRBV7-6	TRBJ2-1	CASSLGGDEQFF	TGTGCCAGCAGCCTGGGCGGGGATGAGCAGTTCTTC
-	-	TRBV6-6	TRBJ2-7	CASSPRALLDEQYF	TGTGCCAGCAGTCCCAGGGCGCTCCTGGACGAGCAGTACTTC
few	-	TRBV4-2	TRBJ1-4	CASSQDGTELFF	TGTGCCAGCAGCCAAGACGGCACAGAACTGTTTTTT
-	-	TRBV5-4	TRBJ2-7	CASSLLATSYEQYF	TGTGCCAGCAGCTTGTTGGCCACCTCCTACGAGCAGTACTTC
-	TRBD1	TRBV7-8	TRBJ1-1	CASSLVEGARTEAFF	TGTGCCAGCAGCTTGGTTGAGGGGGCTCGGACTGAAGCTTTCTTT
-	TRBD1	TRBV7-2	TRBJ1-6	CASSPKTGAVSPLHF	TGTGCCAGCAGCCCAAAGACAGGGGCCGTTTCACCCCTCCACTTT
-	-	TRBV13	TRBJ2-5	CASSAQTVSLETQYF	TGTGCCAGCAGCGCCCAGACAGTGTCTCTAGAGACCCAGTACTTC
-	-	TRBV15	TRBJ1-2	CATSGGATYGYTF	TGTGCCACCAGCGGGGGGGCTACATATGGCTACACCTTC
-	-	TRBV18	TRBJ1-3	CASSYTTSGALGNTIYF	TGTGCCAGCTCCTACACCACGTCCGGAGCACTTGGAAACACCATATATTTT
once	-	TRBV16	TRBJ1-3	CASSSSITGMYGNTIYF	TGTGCCAGCAGCTCCTCTATCACAGGAATGTATGGAAACACCATATATTTT
once	TRBD1	TRBV5-1	TRBJ2-7	CASSWGQVLTNEQYF	TGCGCCAGCAGCTGGGGACAGGTCCTAACTAACGAGCAGTACTTC
-	-	TRBV6-6	TRBJ2-7	CASSYGRGRLEQYF	TGTGCCAGCAGTTACGGGCGGGGCCGACTCGAGCAGTACTTC
-	TRBD1	TRBV13	TRBJ2-3	CASSSGLQGADTQYF	TGTGCCAGCAGCTCAGGTCTCCAGGGGGCAGATACGCAGTATTTT
-	-	TRBV9	TRBJ2-1	CASSLSAGSSYNEQFF	TGTGCCAGCAGCCTTAGTGCAGGCAGCTCCTACAATGAGCAGTTCTTC
once	TRBD1	TRBV27	TRBJ1-5	CASSLTTGLSNQPQHF	TGTGCCAGCAGTTTAACGACAGGGCTTAGCAATCAGCCCCAGCATTTT
-	TRBD2	TRBV2	TRBJ2-5	CASSVTSGGTLQETQYF	TGTGCCAGCAGTGTCACTAGCGGGGGGACCCTCCAAGAGACCCAGTACTTC
-	-	TRBV5-1	TRBJ2-1	CASSFESSYNEQFF	TGCGCCAGCAGCTTCGAGAGCTCCTACAATGAGCAGTTCTTC
-	-	TRBV4-1	TRBJ2-7	CASSQTPARTADEQYF	TGCGCCAGCAGCCAGACTCCGGCCCGCACTGCGGACGAGCAGTACTTC
once	TRBD2	TRBV27	TRBJ2-2	CASSLSWSGGAGELFF	TGTGCCAGCAGTTTATCTTGGAGCGGGGGGGCCGGGGAGCTGTTTTTT